The source of this T cell receptor beta chain is a study of T cells in Graves' hyperthyroidism and ophthalmopathy. As for the study in general: The initial diagnosis was the point when peripheral blood was collected, ahead of any treatment.

This clonotype was counted at least ten times. With a duration under 2 months, the hyperthyroidism was newly diagnosed in patients aged 18 to 65. Diagnoses were made from clinical symptoms, serum measures (thyroxine and TRAb), thyroid ultrasound and orbital computed tomography. TCR beta CDR3 sequences were amplified from RNA transcripts. The HTBI primer set served for first-round RT-PCR of the TCR CDR3. TCRdb re-analysed the multiplex PCR reads in MiXCR, keeping a single row per CDR3 protein. Of approximately 430,000 distinct CDR3 sequences in the sample, more than 15% were seen once. Trimming at V came to 4 bases and at J to 8 bases, leaving 6 bases not matched to a gene. Germline CDR1 reads SGHRS; CDR2 reads YFSETQ. This CDR3 is built from 13 residues.

This TCR was sampled from a young woman with Graves' hyperthyroidism. The chain combines TRBV5-1 with TRBJ1-2; TRBD1 aligns across 9 bases. Source material: blood. The CDR3 loop reads CASSPGQGWGYTF. The CDR3 region has the DNA TGCGCCAGCAGCCCAGGACAGGGGTGGGGCTACACCTTC.